This is a list of T cell receptor beta chains from one sample in a study of cytomegalovirus exposure and HLA in healthy donors. TCRdb keeps only in-frame clones here, not all; method: immunoSEQ multiplex PCR. Of 220,000 or so clones detected, approximately 88% appear once; the ten largest clones hold 11% to 15%. Sequencing used PBMCs. These TCRs come from a woman between 25 and 40 years old in good health and CMV-seropositive. Both conserved end residues are part of each CDR3. Each record gives: clone size, J gene, V gene, D gene, CDR3 protein, CDR3 DNA. D genes are given only for firm matches. Some rows mark clone size as missing; the rest say once, few, many or name a class of expanded clone.

clone_size: -
j_call: TRBJ1-1
v_call: TRBV30
d_call: -
cdr3_aa: CAWTLGGETEAFF
cdr3_nt: TGTGCCTGGACCCTTGGGGGGGAAACTGAAGCTTTCTTT

clone_size: -
j_call: TRBJ2-7
v_call: TRBV2
d_call: TRBD1
cdr3_aa: CASPPANRGASYEQYF
cdr3_nt: TGTGCCAGCCCTCCAGCCAACAGGGGGGCCTCCTACGAGCAGTACTTC

clone_size: -
j_call: TRBJ2-7
v_call: TRBV5-1
d_call: TRBD1
cdr3_aa: CASSSSRDSSYEQYF
cdr3_nt: TGCGCCAGCAGTTCGAGCCGGGACAGTTCCTACGAGCAGTACTTC

clone_size: -
j_call: TRBJ2-5
v_call: TRBV30
d_call: TRBD2
cdr3_aa: CAWSVQWASGPQETQYF
cdr3_nt: TGTGCCTGGAGTGTACAATGGGCTAGCGGCCCTCAAGAGACCCAGTACTTC

clone_size: -
j_call: TRBJ1-2
v_call: TRBV11-1
d_call: -
cdr3_aa: CASSLESGFGYTF
cdr3_nt: TGTGCCAGCAGCTTGGAGAGCGGGTTTGGCTACACCTTC

clone_size: -
j_call: TRBJ2-7
v_call: TRBV4-3
d_call: -
cdr3_aa: CASSLRTVSDYSYEQYF
cdr3_nt: TGCGCCAGCAGCCTCCGGACGGTGTCAGATTACTCCTACGAGCAGTACTTC

clone_size: once
j_call: TRBJ1-1
v_call: TRBV15
d_call: -
cdr3_aa: CATSERGTGTEAFF
cdr3_nt: TGTGCCACCAGCGAACGGGGAACGGGCACTGAAGCTTTCTTT

clone_size: once
j_call: TRBJ1-1
v_call: TRBV4-2
d_call: -
cdr3_aa: CASSRSREAFF
cdr3_nt: TGTGCCAGCAGCCGGTCCAGGGAAGCTTTCTTT

clone_size: -
j_call: TRBJ1-2
v_call: TRBV5-4
d_call: TRBD1
cdr3_aa: CASSAGGTANYGYTF
cdr3_nt: TGTGCCAGCAGCGCCGGGGGGACAGCTAACTATGGCTACACCTTC

clone_size: -
j_call: TRBJ2-2
v_call: TRBV6-1
d_call: -
cdr3_aa: CASSEAGRLTGELFF
cdr3_nt: TGTGCCAGCAGTGAAGCAGGAAGGTTGACCGGGGAGCTGTTTTTT

clone_size: -
j_call: TRBJ2-7
v_call: TRBV29-1
d_call: TRBD2
cdr3_aa: CSVNPGTSGHYEQYF
cdr3_nt: TGCAGCGTTAACCCCGGGACTAGCGGACACTACGAGCAGTACTTC

clone_size: -
j_call: TRBJ2-1
v_call: TRBV2
d_call: TRBD2
cdr3_aa: CASSEGGIAGGIYDEQFF
cdr3_nt: TGTGCCAGCAGTGAAGGGGGTATAGCGGGAGGAATATACGATGAGCAGTTCTTC

clone_size: -
j_call: TRBJ2-1
v_call: TRBV18
d_call: -
cdr3_aa: CASSTYGGPTINAQFF
cdr3_nt: TGTGCCAGCTCTACTTACGGGGGGCCTACGATCAATGCGCAGTTCTTC

clone_size: -
j_call: TRBJ2-2
v_call: TRBV30
d_call: -
cdr3_aa: CAWSFLGLRNTGELFF
cdr3_nt: TGTGCCTGGAGTTTCCTCGGGCTCCGGAACACCGGGGAGCTGTTTTTT

clone_size: few
j_call: TRBJ2-3
v_call: TRBV2
d_call: -
cdr3_aa: CASGREVDTQYF
cdr3_nt: TGTGCCAGCGGGAGAGAGGTAGATACGCAGTATTTT

clone_size: few
j_call: TRBJ1-5
v_call: TRBV2
d_call: TRBD1
cdr3_aa: CASSRGQGWGSNQPQHF
cdr3_nt: TGTGCCAGCAGCCGCGGACAGGGTTGGGGGAGCAATCAGCCCCAGCATTTT

clone_size: -
j_call: TRBJ1-4
v_call: TRBV30
d_call: -
cdr3_aa: CAGTGWGSGKLFF
cdr3_nt: TGTGCCGGTACAGGGTGGGGGTCAGGAAAACTGTTTTTT

clone_size: -
j_call: TRBJ2-1
v_call: TRBV5-1
d_call: -
cdr3_aa: CASSPGGSGGLFDEQFF
cdr3_nt: TGCGCCAGCAGCCCCGGGGGATCCGGGGGCCTTTTCGATGAGCAGTTCTTC

clone_size: -
j_call: TRBJ1-1
v_call: TRBV6-1
d_call: TRBD1
cdr3_aa: CATTLQQGTEAFF
cdr3_nt: TGTGCCACCACCCTTCAACAGGGGACTGAAGCTTTCTTT

clone_size: -
j_call: TRBJ1-1
v_call: TRBV5-1
d_call: TRBD1
cdr3_aa: CASSLTGESSTEAFF
cdr3_nt: TGCGCCAGCAGCTTGACAGGGGAATCAAGTACTGAAGCTTTCTTT

clone_size: -
j_call: TRBJ1-2
v_call: TRBV18
d_call: TRBD1
cdr3_aa: CASSPTGVANGYTF
cdr3_nt: TGTGCCAGCTCACCGACAGGGGTGGCGAATGGCTACACCTTC

clone_size: few
j_call: TRBJ1-5
v_call: TRBV6-6
d_call: -
cdr3_aa: CASRDWGDSNQPQHF
cdr3_nt: TGTGCCAGCAGGGACTGGGGTGATAGCAATCAGCCCCAGCATTTT

clone_size: -
j_call: TRBJ2-1
v_call: TRBV5-1
d_call: -
cdr3_aa: CASSLRGLVYNEQFF
cdr3_nt: TGCGCCAGCAGCTTGAGGGGACTCGTCTACAATGAGCAGTTCTTC

clone_size: -
j_call: TRBJ2-7
v_call: TRBV7-9
d_call: -
cdr3_aa: CASSLVEAQYF
cdr3_nt: TGTGCCAGCAGCTTAGTGGAGGCGCAGTACTTC

clone_size: -
j_call: TRBJ2-7
v_call: TRBV9
d_call: TRBD2
cdr3_aa: CASSVGTSGSQYF
cdr3_nt: TGTGCCAGCAGCGTAGGTACTAGCGGTTCACAGTACTTC

clone_size: -
j_call: TRBJ2-5
v_call: TRBV7-2
d_call: -
cdr3_aa: CASSSMVQETQYF
cdr3_nt: TGTGCCAGCAGCTCTATGGTGCAAGAGACCCAGTACTTC